The 18 T cell receptor beta chains presented below share a single source sample, sequenced in a study of blood T cell repertoires in COVID-19. Clones were read by immunoSEQ multiplex PCR, and TCRdb kept only the in-frame ones, dropping some. Here the sample spans fewer than 130,000 clones, roughly 82% being singletons. The sample consisted of peripheral blood. The receptor source for this set is a woman aged 60-70 years with acute or convalescent COVID-19.

This clone has just a few counts. This chain uses TRBV12-3 or TRBV12-4 with TRBJ1-4; D remains unclear. Trimming cost V 5 bases and J 8 bases, with 12 bases left between them. This CDR3 has 13 amino acids. In DNA form, the CDR3 reads TGTGCCAGCAGTCCCGGGTATGAGGAAAAACTGTTTTTT. Amino acids: CASSPGYEEKLFF.

The gene calls are TRBV11-3 and TRBJ2-2, with D tentatively TRBD2 (7 bases). From germline, CDR1 is SGHNT and CDR2 YENEEA. The CDR3 is 17 amino acids. V dropped 5 bases and J dropped 5 bases, with 21 bases sitting between them. CDR3 sequence (DNA): TGTGCCAGCAGCCCGAGGGGGATAGCGGGTCAAACCGGGGAGCTGTTTTTT. It translates to CASSPRGIAGQTGELFF.

The chain combines TRBV9 with TRBJ2-7; no clear D gene. Germline values: CDR1 SGDLS, CDR2 YYNGEE. The CDR3 spans 14 residues. Trimming cost V 3 bases and J 6 bases, with 16 bases left between them. The CDR3 here is CASSAQPEDSEQYF. The CDR3 region has the DNA TGTGCCAGCAGCGCCCAGCCCGAGGATTCCGAGCAGTACTTC. Based on the CDR3 plus reference TRBV9 and TRBJ2-7, the full variable domain is DSGVTQTPKHLITATGQRVTLRCSPRSGDLSVYWYQQSLDQGLQFLIQYYNGEERAKGNILERFSAQQFPDLHSELNLSSLELGDSALYFCASSAQPEDSEQYFGPGTRLTVT.

This sequence joins TRBV14 and TRBJ1-2, with D perhaps TRBD1 (6 bases). The germline gives CDR1 SGHDN, CDR2 FVKESK. CDR3 length: 14 amino acids. V lost 4 bases and J 5 bases, leaving 14 bases between the germline ends. CDR3 amino acids: CASSPQGSWYGYTF. The CDR3 DNA sequence: TGTGCCAGCAGCCCGCAGGGGAGCTGGTATGGCTACACCTTC.

The chain's CDR3 is CASSFQGDAAGANVLTF. In DNA, the CDR3 is TGTGCCAGCAGTTTCCAGGGGGACGCCGCTGGGGCCAACGTCCTGACTTTC. The V call is TRBV28, the J call TRBJ2-6; 7 positions agree with TRBD1. The J segment lost 2 bases and the V segment lost 3 bases, leaving 7 bases of the junction unmatched. Germline V gene sequence: CDR1 MDHEN, CDR2 SYDVKM. The CDR3 is made up of 17 amino acids.

The sample holds a few counts of this clone. The V and J genes are TRBV2 and TRBJ1-2; TRBD1 aligns across 8 bases. V shed 8 bases and J 8 bases; nucleotides not matched to a gene: 4. Germline CDR1 is SNHLY and CDR2 is FYNNEI. The length of the CDR3 is 11 residues. CDR3 in DNA: TGTGCCAGCGGTACAGGGGGGGGCTACACCTTC. Its translation is CASGTGGGYTF.

The rearrangement links TRBV7-2 to TRBJ1-1; weak D call: TRBD1 (6 bases). There are 15 residues in the CDR3. CDR1 is SGHTA and CDR2 is FQGNSA in the germline V gene. V dropped 2 bases and J dropped 2 bases, with 12 bases sitting between them. The CDR3 sequence: CASSLMDRANTEAFF. The CDR3 nucleotides are TGTGCCAGCAGCTTAATGGACAGAGCTAACACTGAAGCTTTCTTT.

The V gene is TRBV11-3, the J gene TRBJ1-1, with D hard to call. The V end lost 5 bases, the J end lost 9 bases, and 10 bases lay between the germline ends. Per the germline V gene, CDR1 is SGHNT and CDR2 is YENEEA. This CDR3 has 11 amino acids. CDR3 in DNA: TGTGCCAGCAGCCCGCGTCCCAAAGCTTTCTTT. It translates to CASSPRPKAFF.

In DNA, the CDR3 is TGCGCCAGCAGCTTGGCCGCACAAAACACCGGGGAGCTGTTTTTT. Protein product: CASSLAAQNTGELFF. The V gene is TRBV5-1, the J gene TRBJ2-2; no reliable D call. The germline gives CDR1 SGHRS, CDR2 YFSETQ. Trimming pared 0 bases from V and 2 bases from J, leaving 8 bases between. The CDR3 spans 15 residues.

The genes are TRBV19 and TRBJ1-1; D is possibly TRBD1 (5 bases). Per the germline V gene, CDR1 is LNHDA and CDR2 is SQIVND (reference sequence). Trimming took off 1 base at V and 5 bases at J, with 14 bases between the two ends. The CDR3 has 15 residues. CDR3 coding DNA: TGTGCCAGTAGTATAGTGGGTCGGGGGAGGACTGAAGCTTTCTTT. Its protein product is CASSIVGRGRTEAFF.

The chain combines TRBV19 with TRBJ1-2, with TRBD1 matching over 7 bases. The CDR3 is 11 amino acids. The germline V gene has CDR1 LNHDA and CDR2 SQIVND (reference sequence). The junction had 5 bases not matched to a gene; V was cut back by 8 bases and J by 8 bases. CDR3: CASETTGGYTF. As DNA, the CDR3 is TGTGCCAGTGAAACGACAGGGGGCTACACCTTC.

The chain has TRBV5-1 and TRBJ1-1, with D possibly TRBD1 on 6 matching bases. The germline V and J ends were trimmed by 3 bases and 4 bases, with 13 bases remaining between them. The CDR3 sequence is 14 residues long. In germline, CDR1 is SGHRS, CDR2 YFSETQ. The CDR3 coding sequence is TGCGCCAGCAGCTGGGCAGGGGCGACCACTGAAGCTTTCTTT. Amino acid sequence: CASSWAGATTEAFF. The whole variable domain, filled in from reference TRBV5-1 and TRBJ1-1, reads KAGVTQTPRYLIKTRGQQVTLSCSPISGHRSVSWYQQTPGQGLQFLFEYFSETQRNKGNFPGRFSGRQFSNSRSEMNVSTLELGDSALYLCASSWAGATTEAFFGQGTRLTVV.

CDR3 residues: CASSLGHQETQYF. Written as DNA, the CDR3 is TGTGCCAGCAGCTTAGGGCACCAAGAGACCCAGTACTTC. The chain is built from TRBV7-7 and TRBJ2-5, with D uncertain. Trimming removed 1 base from V and 0 bases from J, with 3 bases in between. Per the germline V gene, CDR1 is SSHAT and CDR2 is FNYEAQ (reference sequence). This CDR3 comprises 13 residues.

The rearrangement uses TRBV12-5 and TRBJ1-5; TRBD1 might be the D (6 bases). CDR1 and CDR2 (germline): LGHNT, FRNRAP. This CDR3 is built from 16 residues. V shed 5 bases and J shed 4 bases, with 18 bases lying between them. The CDR3 is CASGHRTERRNQPQHF. CDR3 in DNA: TGTGCTAGTGGTCATCGGACAGAGAGGAGAAATCAGCCCCAGCATTTT.

The chain employs TRBV27 and TRBJ2-5; TRBD2 matches at 9 bases. The ends lost 3 bases at V and 5 bases at J; junction bases unmatched: 7. Germline CDR1 is MNHEY and CDR2 is SMNVEV (reference sequence). The CDR3 sequence is 15 residues long. As DNA, the CDR3 is TGTGCCAGCAGTTTGGGGCGGGGGGGCCTCGAGACCCAGTACTTC. This codes for CASSLGRGGLETQYF.

The chain carries TRBV2 and TRBJ1-2; 8 positions match TRBD1. The CDR3 sequence is 15 residues long. J lost 5 bases, V lost 4 bases, and 9 bases had no gene match. Germline V lookup: CDR1 SNHLY, CDR2 FYNNEI. The CDR3 loop is CASSARQGPPYGYTF. CDR3 nucleotide sequence: TGTGCCAGCAGTGCGAGACAGGGGCCCCCTTATGGCTACACCTTC.

The chain uses TRBV10-3 and TRBJ1-5; tentatively, D is TRBD1 (6 bases). V was shortened by 9 bases and J by 3 bases, with 12 bases between the two germline ends. The CDR3 has 13 amino acids. Germline V gene lookup returns CDR1 ENHRY and CDR2 SYGVKD. The CDR3 nucleotides read TGTGCCATAGGCAGGGGATCCAATCAGCCCCAGCATTTT. Amino acid sequence: CAIGRGSNQPQHF.

Details on this clone: Relative to the germline gene, one junction end is altered; a read error may explain this. V usage is TRBV20-1 and J usage is TRBJ2-7; TRBD2 matches at 12 bases. Germline V gene data show CDR1 as DFQATT and CDR2 as SNEGSKA (reference sequence). The CDR3 is made up of 11 amino acids. The CDR3 region is CSARGTSGDVF. The CDR3 DNA reads as TGCAGTGCTAGAGGGACTAGCGGGGATGTTTTC.